This T cell receptor beta chain was obtained from a study of shared clonotypes between healthy human individuals. At the level of the study: Each donor had three CD4 naive, three CD4 memory, two CD8 naive and one CD8 memory plate.

A note on this clone: Its antigen is unidentified.

Whole-study results and caveats: Blood was the sole source, and tissue repertoires probably differ. Larger richness was generally estimated for naive than memory subsets.

The study separated CD4+ cells into CD45RA+ naive and CD45RA-negative memory subsets. Unmatched junction bases numbered 7, after V lost 5 bases and J lost 7 bases. The CDR3 is 14 residues long. Germline-derived CDR1 and CDR2 are MNHEY and SMNVEV (reference sequence). Assay used: immunoSEQ multiplex PCR; TCRdb lists only in-frame clones, some missing. The sample lists 2 million to 2.5 million clones, around 95% occurring once. Sequenced input: naive CD4+ T cells sorted from blood. The subset denotes: CD45RA+ positively selected. The TCR was taken from a man aged 18 to 29 in good health. The chain is built from TRBV27 and TRBJ1-4; the match to TRBD1 covers 7 bases. The CDR3 coding sequence is TGTGCCAGCAGTCCAGGGGGTCGGTTTGAAAAACTGTTTTTT. Protein: CASSPGGRFEKLFF.